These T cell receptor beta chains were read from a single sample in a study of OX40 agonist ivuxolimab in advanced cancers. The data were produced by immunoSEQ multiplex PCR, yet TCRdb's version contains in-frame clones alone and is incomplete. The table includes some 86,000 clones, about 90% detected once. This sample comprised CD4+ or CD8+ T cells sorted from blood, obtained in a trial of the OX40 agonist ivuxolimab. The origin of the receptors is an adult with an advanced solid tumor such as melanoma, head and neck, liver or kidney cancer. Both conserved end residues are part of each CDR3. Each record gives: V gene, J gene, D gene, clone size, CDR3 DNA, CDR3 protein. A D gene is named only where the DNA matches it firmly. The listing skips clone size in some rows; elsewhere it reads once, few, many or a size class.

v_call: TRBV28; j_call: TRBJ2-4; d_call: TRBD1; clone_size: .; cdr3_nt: TGTGCCAGCAGTACGGGACAGAGGGGACCAGCCAAAAACATTCAGTACTTC; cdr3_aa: CASSTGQRGPAKNIQYF
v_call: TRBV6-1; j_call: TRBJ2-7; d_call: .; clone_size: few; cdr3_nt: TGTGCCAGCAGCGATGGACCGTACGAGCAGTACTTC; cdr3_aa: CASSDGPYEQYF
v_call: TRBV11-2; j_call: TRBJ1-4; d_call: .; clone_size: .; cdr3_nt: TGTGCCAGCAGGGCGGGGTCCCAGACTAATGAAAAACTGTTTTTT; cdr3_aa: CASRAGSQTNEKLFF
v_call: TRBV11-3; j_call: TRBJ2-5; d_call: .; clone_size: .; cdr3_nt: TGTGCCAGCAGTTTTCCGCAGGACCAAGAGACCCAGTACTTC; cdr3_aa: CASSFPQDQETQYF
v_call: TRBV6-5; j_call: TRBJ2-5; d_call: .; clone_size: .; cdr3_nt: TGTGCCAGCGCAAAACGGGACGGTCAAGAGACCCAGTACTTC; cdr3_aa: CASAKRDGQETQYF
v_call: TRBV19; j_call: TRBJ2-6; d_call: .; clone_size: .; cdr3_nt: TGTGCCAGTAGTATAGGGTACCCGGGGGCCAACGTCCTGACTTTC; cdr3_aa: CASSIGYPGANVLTF
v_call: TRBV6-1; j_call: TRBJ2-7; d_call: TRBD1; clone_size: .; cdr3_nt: TGTGCCAGCAGTGCCTTAACAGGGGAACCCTACGAGCAGTACTTC; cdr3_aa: CASSALTGEPYEQYF
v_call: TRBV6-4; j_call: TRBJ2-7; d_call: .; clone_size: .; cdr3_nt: TGTGCCATCGCGACCCAGGCGCCGTCCTACGAGCAGTACTTC; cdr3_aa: CAIATQAPSYEQYF
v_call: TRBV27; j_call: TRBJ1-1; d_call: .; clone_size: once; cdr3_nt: TGTGCCAGCACTCTTCGTTATCTGGACACTGAAGCTTTCTTT; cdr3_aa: CASTLRYLDTEAFF
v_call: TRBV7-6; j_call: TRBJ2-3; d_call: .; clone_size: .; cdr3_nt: TGTGCCAGCAGCTTTTTCCGGGGCCCAGATACGCAGTATTTT; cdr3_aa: CASSFFRGPDTQYF
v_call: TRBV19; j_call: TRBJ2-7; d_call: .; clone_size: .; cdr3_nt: TGTGCCAGTAGTATCCCAGGCTACGAGCAGTACTTC; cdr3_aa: CASSIPGYEQYF
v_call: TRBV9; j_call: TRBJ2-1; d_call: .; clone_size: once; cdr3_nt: TGTGCCAGCAGCGTAGACCAGGCGACTGGTGAGCAGTTCTTC; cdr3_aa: CASSVDQATGEQFF
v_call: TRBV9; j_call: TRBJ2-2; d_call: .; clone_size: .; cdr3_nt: TGTGCCAGCAGCGACCCCCGGGCCGGGGAGCTGTTTTTT; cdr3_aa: CASSDPRAGELFF
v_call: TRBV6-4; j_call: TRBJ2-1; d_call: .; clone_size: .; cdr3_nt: TGTGCCAGCAGTGACTCGCTATACACACACCAGTTCTTC; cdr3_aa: CASSDSLYTHQFF
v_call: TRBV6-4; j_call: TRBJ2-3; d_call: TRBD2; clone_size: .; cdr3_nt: TGTGCCAGCAGTGATCTAGCGGGAGCAGATACGCAGTATTTT; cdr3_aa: CASSDLAGADTQYF
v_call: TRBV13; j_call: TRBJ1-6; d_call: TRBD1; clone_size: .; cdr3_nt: TGTGCCAGCAGCTTATCTCGGACAGGGGTCTTATATTCACCCCTCCACTTT; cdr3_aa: CASSLSRTGVLYSPLHF
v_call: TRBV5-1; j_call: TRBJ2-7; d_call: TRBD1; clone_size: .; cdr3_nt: TGCGCCAGCAGCACAACAACAGGGGGATCCTACGAGCAGTACTTC; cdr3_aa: CASSTTTGGSYEQYF
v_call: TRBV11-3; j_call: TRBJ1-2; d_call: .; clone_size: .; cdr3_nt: TGTGCCAGCAGCTTAGAGCCCGTCAGGGGCAGCTATGGCTACACCTTC; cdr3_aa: CASSLEPVRGSYGYTF
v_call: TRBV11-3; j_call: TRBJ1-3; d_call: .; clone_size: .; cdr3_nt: TGTGCCAGCAGTCTCTCTGGAAACACCATATATTTT; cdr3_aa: CASSLSGNTIYF
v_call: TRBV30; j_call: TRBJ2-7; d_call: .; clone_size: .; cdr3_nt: TGTGCCTGGAGGGAGGGGTACGAGCAGTACTTC; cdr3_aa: CAWREGYEQYF
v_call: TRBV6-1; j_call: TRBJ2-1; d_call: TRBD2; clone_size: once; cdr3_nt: TGTGCCAGTAAACCTAGCGGGGCCTACAATGAGCAGTTCTTC; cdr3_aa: CASKPSGAYNEQFF
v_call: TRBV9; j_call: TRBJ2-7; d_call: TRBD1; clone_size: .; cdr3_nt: TGTGCCAGCAGCGTAGAGGGGGCCTCCTACGAGCAGTACTTC; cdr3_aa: CASSVEGASYEQYF
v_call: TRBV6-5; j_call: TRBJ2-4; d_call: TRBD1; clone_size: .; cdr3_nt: TGTGCCAGCAGTTATACAGGGGGCAAAAACATTCAGTACTTC; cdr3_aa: CASSYTGGKNIQYF
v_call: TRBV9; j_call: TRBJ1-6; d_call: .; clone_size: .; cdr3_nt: TGTGCCAGCAGCGTACTGGGGACTGATTCACCCCTCCACTTT; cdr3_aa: CASSVLGTDSPLHF
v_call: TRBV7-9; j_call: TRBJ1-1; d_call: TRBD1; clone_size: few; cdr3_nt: TGTGCCAGCAGACTGACTACAGGGGGCGCGGCTTTCTTT; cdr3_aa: CASRLTTGGAAFF
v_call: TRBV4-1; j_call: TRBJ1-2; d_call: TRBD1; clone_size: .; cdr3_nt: TGCGCCAGCAGCCAATTTCTACAGGGGGCAGAAGGCTACACCTTC; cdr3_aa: CASSQFLQGAEGYTF
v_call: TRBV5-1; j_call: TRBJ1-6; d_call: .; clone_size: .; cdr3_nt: TGCGCCAGCAGCGCAGGACGCAGCTATAATTCACCCCTCCACTTT; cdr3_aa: CASSAGRSYNSPLHF
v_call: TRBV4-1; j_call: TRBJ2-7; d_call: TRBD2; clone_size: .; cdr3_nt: TGCGCCAGCAGCCATGTTACCGGACGGGGGGAAGGCCACGAGCAGTACTTC; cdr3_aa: CASSHVTGRGEGHEQYF
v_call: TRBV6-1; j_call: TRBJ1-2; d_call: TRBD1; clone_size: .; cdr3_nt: TGTGCCAGCAGCCCCGGGACAGGACTAAACTATGGCTACACCTTC; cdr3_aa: CASSPGTGLNYGYTF
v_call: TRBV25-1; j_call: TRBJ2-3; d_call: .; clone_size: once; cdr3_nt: TGTGCCAGCACCTTGACCCCTTACACAGATACGCAGTATTTT; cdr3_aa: CASTLTPYTDTQYF
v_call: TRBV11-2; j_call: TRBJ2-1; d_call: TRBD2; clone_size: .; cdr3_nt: TGTGCCAGCAGCTTGACTAGCGGGAGTAGTGAGCAGTTCTTC; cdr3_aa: CASSLTSGSSEQFF
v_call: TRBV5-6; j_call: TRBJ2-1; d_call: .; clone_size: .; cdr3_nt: TGTGCCAGCAGCTTGGTCGGAGCCGTCCTCTACAATGAGCAGTTCTTC; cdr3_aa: CASSLVGAVLYNEQFF
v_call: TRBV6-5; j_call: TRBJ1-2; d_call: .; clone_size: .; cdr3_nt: TGTGCCAGCAGTTACGACACCTATTCTAACTATGGCTACACCTTC; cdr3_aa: CASSYDTYSNYGYTF
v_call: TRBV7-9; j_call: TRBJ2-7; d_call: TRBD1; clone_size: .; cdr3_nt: TGTGCCAGCAGCGCCGAGAGGACAGGGGACTACGAGCAGTACTTC; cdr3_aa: CASSAERTGDYEQYF
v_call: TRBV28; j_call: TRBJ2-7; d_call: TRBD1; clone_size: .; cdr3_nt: TGTGCCAGCAGGGACAGGGGTTACGAGCAGTACTTC; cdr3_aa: CASRDRGYEQYF
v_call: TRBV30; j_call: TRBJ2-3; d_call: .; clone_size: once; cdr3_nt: TGTGCCTGGAGCAGCCTCACGGGCACAGATACGCAGTATTTT; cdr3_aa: CAWSSLTGTDTQYF
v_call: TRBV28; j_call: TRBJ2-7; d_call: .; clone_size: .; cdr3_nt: TGTGCCAGCAGTCTCTATTACCAGCAGTACTTC; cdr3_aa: CASSLYYQQYF